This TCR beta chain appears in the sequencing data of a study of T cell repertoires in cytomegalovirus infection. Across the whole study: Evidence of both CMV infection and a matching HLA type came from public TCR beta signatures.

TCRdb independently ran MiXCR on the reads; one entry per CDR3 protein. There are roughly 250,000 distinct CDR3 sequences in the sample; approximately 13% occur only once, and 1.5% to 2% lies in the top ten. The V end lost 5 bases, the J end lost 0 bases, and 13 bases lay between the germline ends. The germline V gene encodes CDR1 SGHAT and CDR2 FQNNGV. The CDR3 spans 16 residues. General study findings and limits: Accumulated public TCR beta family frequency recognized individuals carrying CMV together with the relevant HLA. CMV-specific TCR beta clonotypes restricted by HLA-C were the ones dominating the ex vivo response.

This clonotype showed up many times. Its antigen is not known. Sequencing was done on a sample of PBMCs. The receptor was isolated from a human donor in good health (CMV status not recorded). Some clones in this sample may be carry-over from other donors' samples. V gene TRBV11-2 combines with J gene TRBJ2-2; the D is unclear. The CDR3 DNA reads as TGTGCCAGCAGCCCTCTAGGGTTCGCGAACACCGGGGAGCTGTTTTTT. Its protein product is CASSPLGFANTGELFF. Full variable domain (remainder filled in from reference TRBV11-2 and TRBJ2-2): EAGVAQSPRYKIIEKRQSVAFWCNPISGHATLYWYQQILGQGPKLLIQFQNNGVVDDSQLPKDRFSAERLKGVDSTLKIQPAKLEDSAVYLCASSPLGFANTGELFFGEGSRLTVL.